This TCR beta chain was recovered during a study of long-term antiretroviral therapy in people with HIV. At least two post-ART and at least one pre-ART PBMC sample were available for each donor. This was the immunoSEQ v3.0 assay at survey level. Only in-frame clones appear in the TCRdb table, and some are missing; sequencing was by immunoSEQ multiplex PCR. The sample has about 28,000 clones; 90% to 95% are singletons. About this clone itself: The antigen remains undetermined.

The study, taken as a whole, reports: Diversity went up after ART and still fell short of transplant donor controls. Controls showed broader CDR3 length ranges than did the HIV repertoires. At every time point, clones expanded before ART dominated the repertoire.

V lost 1 base and J 1 base, leaving 11 bases between the germline ends. The CDR3 is 15 amino acids. Germline-derived CDR1 and CDR2 are SGHTA and FQGNSA. This TCR came from a man under 40 with HIV. The chain recombines TRBV7-2 with TRBJ2-7, with a weak D call TRBD1 (6 bases). The specimen was unsorted PBMCs, collected roughly 6.3 years after starting antiretroviral therapy. The CDR3 reads CASSLGRGGSYEQYF. The DNA of the CDR3 is TGTGCCAGCAGCTTAGGCAGGGGTGGGTCCTACGAGCAGTACTTC.